This is a list of T cell receptor beta chains from one sample in a study of cytomegalovirus exposure and HLA in healthy donors. This table comes from immunoSEQ multiplex PCR, and its TCRdb copy is limited to in-frame clones, with some not included. The sample has 25,000 to 35,000 clones, roughly two fifths seen once. The specimen was PBMCs. These receptors all stem from a woman between 45 and 65 years old in good health and CMV-seronegative. The CDR3 runs from the conserved cysteine through the conserved F or W. The order of the fields is D gene, V gene, clone size, J gene, CDR3 DNA, CDR3 protein. D genes are given only for firm matches. The size of a clone is reported for some rows only, either as once, few or many, or as a class for expanded clones.

TRBD2	TRBV6-4	-	TRBJ2-3	TGTGCCAGCAGTGACAGGGGAGGGGATACGCAGTATTTT	CASSDRGGDTQYF
TRBD2	TRBV10-3	-	TRBJ2-2	TGTGCCATCAGTGGGACTAGCGGGGGCTTGGGCACCGGGGAGCTGTTTTTT	CAISGTSGGLGTGELFF
-	TRBV5-1	-	TRBJ2-1	TGCGCCAGCAGCTTGGGTCTTAGCGGCTCCTACAATGAGCAGTTCTTC	CASSLGLSGSYNEQFF
-	TRBV11-2	few	TRBJ1-1	TGTGCCAGCAGCTTAATGGGGCAGGGAACTGAAGCTTTCTTT	CASSLMGQGTEAFF
TRBD1	TRBV11-2	-	TRBJ2-3	TGTGCCAGCAGACCCAGATCCGGGACAGGGGGGTACACGCAGTATTTT	CASRPRSGTGGYTQYF
TRBD1	TRBV9	-	TRBJ1-3	TGTGCCAGCAGCCCAGGGGGAGGCAGCTCTGGAAACACCATATATTTT	CASSPGGGSSGNTIYF
-	TRBV14	-	TRBJ1-1	TGTGCCAGCAGTCAGTCGGGGGAGGTAAAGATGGATACTGAAGCTTTCTTT	CASSQSGEVKMDTEAFF
-	TRBV19	once	TRBJ1-4	TGTGCCAGTAGTATAGACCCCCTTGGGGAGGTAAAACTGTTTTTT	CASSIDPLGEVKLFF
-	TRBV5-4	-	TRBJ1-2	TGTGCCAGCAGCTCCCCCACCTACAGGGCCAACTATGGCTACACCTTC	CASSSPTYRANYGYTF
-	TRBV7-3	-	TRBJ2-1	TGTGCCAGCAGCCTGGATCAGGGCTCCTACAATGAGCAGTTCTTC	CASSLDQGSYNEQFF
TRBD2	TRBV5-4	-	TRBJ2-7	TGTGCCAGCAGCTTACCGACTAGCGGGCCCATTTACGAGCAGTACTTC	CASSLPTSGPIYEQYF
TRBD1	TRBV5-1	few	TRBJ2-5	TGCGCCAGCAGCGGACAGGGGTCTAGTGGAGAGACCCAGTACTTC	CASSGQGSSGETQYF
-	TRBV10-1	-	TRBJ1-5	TGCGCCAGCAGTCCTCACCTATGGCCCCAGCATTTT	CASSPHLWPQHF
TRBD2	TRBV29-1	-	TRBJ2-3	TGCAGCGTTGGCGGCTGGGGGCTAGCGGGAGTAGAAATGCAAGGCACAGATACGCAGTATTTT	CSVGGWGLAGVEMQGTDTQYF
TRBD1	TRBV19	-	TRBJ2-3	TGTGCCAGTAGTTTTATCAGGGGGCCGGACACAGATACGCAGTATTTT	CASSFIRGPDTDTQYF
TRBD1	TRBV6-1	-	TRBJ2-2	TGTGCCAGCATAAGTATAACAGGGGATAACGGGGAGCTGTTTTTT	CASISITGDNGELFF
-	TRBV15	-	TRBJ1-2	TGTGCCACCAGCAGAGATAGGCAGGCGGCGGGTACCTATGGCTACACCTTC	CATSRDRQAAGTYGYTF
TRBD1	TRBV5-1	few	TRBJ2-3	TGCGCCAGCAGCACGGTCCCGGGACAGGGGGGGATACGCACAGATACGCAGTATTTT	CASSTVPGQGGIRTDTQYF
TRBD2	TRBV19	-	TRBJ2-1	TGTGCCAGTAGCCCTCCGGGGAGGGCCAATGAGCAGTTCTTC	CASSPPGRANEQFF
-	TRBV19	-	TRBJ1-2	TGTGCCAGTACCGAGGGGGAACACAGGGGCTACACCTTC	CASTEGEHRGYTF
-	TRBV19	-	TRBJ2-5	TGTGCCAGTAGTATTCGGTCGGGAGTTTACCAAGAGACCCAGTACTTC	CASSIRSGVYQETQYF
-	TRBV11-2	-	TRBJ1-3	TGTGCCAGCAGCCCGGGACTTGGAAACACCATATATTTT	CASSPGLGNTIYF
TRBD1	TRBV9	-	TRBJ2-6	TGTGCCAGCAGCGTAGCCCAGGGGGCCTACTCTGGGGCCAACGTCCTGACTTTC	CASSVAQGAYSGANVLTF
TRBD2	TRBV6-1	few	TRBJ2-5	TGTGCCAGCAGTGAAGGGAGGCTAGCGGGGCACCAAGAGACCCAGTACTTC	CASSEGRLAGHQETQYF
-	TRBV7-2	-	TRBJ2-1	TGTGCCAGCAGACCGTTTTCCGGGAACTACAATGAGCAGTTCTTC	CASRPFSGNYNEQFF
-	TRBV30	-	TRBJ1-4	TGTGCCTGGAGCCAGTATAATGAAAAACTGTTTTTT	CAWSQYNEKLFF